This passage covers 9 T cell receptor beta chains from one sample sequenced in a study of shared clonotypes between healthy human individuals. This table comes from immunoSEQ multiplex PCR, and its TCRdb copy is limited to in-frame clones, with some not included. Of 1,500,000 or so clones listed, approximately 98.5% were seen once; the top ten hold approximately 0.4%. What was sequenced was naive CD4+ T cells sorted from blood. Indicated subset: CD45RA+ positively selected. The receptors here all came from a man aged 25 to 45 in good health.

In its sample, this clone was seen once. The chain joins TRBV5-5 to TRBJ1-1; D call uncertain. This CDR3 is 13 amino acids long. The germline V gene encodes CDR1 SGHKS and CDR2 YYEKEE (reference sequence). V lost 4 bases and J 5 bases, leaving 12 bases between the germline ends. The CDR3 sequence is CASSRPGRTEAFF. The CDR3, as DNA: TGTGCCAGCAGCAGGCCCGGGAGGACTGAAGCTTTCTTT.

The V and J genes are TRBV5-1 and TRBJ2-7; D is tentatively TRBD1 or TRBD2 (5 bases each). The CDR3 length is 14 residues. Germline CDR1 and CDR2: SGHRS and YFSETQ. V was clipped by 4 bases and J by 3 bases, with 14 bases between them. Written as DNA, the CDR3 is TGCGCCAGCAGCCGGGACCCCCGGGGCTACGAGCAGTACTTC. This encodes CASSRDPRGYEQYF.

The CDR3, as DNA: TGTGCCAGCAGTGAAGCTTTAGACAGTGAGCAGTTCTTC. The encoded protein is CASSEALDSEQFF. This chain connects TRBV2 to TRBJ2-1, with TRBD1 as a possible D gene (5 bases). V gave up 0 bases and J gave up 9 bases, with 9 bases separating them. Germline V lookup: CDR1 SNHLY, CDR2 FYNNEI. There are 13 residues in the CDR3.

The chain is built from TRBV28 and TRBJ1-1, with 9 bases matching TRBD1. J lost 1 base, V lost 4 bases, and 7 bases had no gene match. From germline, CDR1 is MDHEN and CDR2 SYDVKM. This CDR3 region has 16 residues. The CDR3 bases are TGTGCCAGCAGTTCCCCACAGGGGGCCGGGAACACTGAAGCTTTCTTT. This gives the protein CASSSPQGAGNTEAFF. Complete variable domain (other parts from reference TRBV28 and TRBJ1-1): DVKVTQSSRYLVKRTGEKVFLECVQDMDHENMFWYRQDPGLGLRLIYFSYDVKMKEKGDIPEGYSVSREKKERFSLILESASTNQTSMYLCASSSPQGAGNTEAFFGQGTRLTVV.

This sequence joins TRBV7-2 and TRBJ1-4; 9 positions agree with TRBD1. This CDR3 is built from 14 residues. The ends lost 6 bases at V and 8 bases at J; junction bases unmatched: 7. Per germline, CDR1 SGHTA and CDR2 FQGNSA. CDR3 residues: CASREGQGGEKLFF. The CDR3, as DNA: TGTGCCAGCAGGGAGGGACAGGGTGGAGAAAAACTGTTTTTT.

The chain employs TRBV15 and TRBJ1-2; no firm D call. V was trimmed by 3 bases and J by 6 bases, leaving 14 bases between them. The germline V gene has CDR1 LNHNV and CDR2 YYDKDF (reference sequence). This CDR3 has 14 residues. CDR3 amino acids: CATSSGKKENGYTF. The CDR3 nucleotides read TGTGCCACCAGCAGCGGGAAGAAGGAAAATGGCTACACCTTC.

The rearrangement links TRBV5-4 to TRBJ1-2; D perhaps matches TRBD1 (5 bases). Germline V gene data show CDR1 as SGHNT and CDR2 as YYREEE (reference sequence). The CDR3 totals 15 residues. V dropped 0 bases and J dropped 4 bases, with 13 bases sitting between them. The CDR3 DNA follows: TGTGCCAGCAGCTTGGGGCAGGGCGGGAGCTATGGCTACACCTTC. The encoded protein is CASSLGQGGSYGYTF.

This chain joins TRBV29-1 and TRBJ1-4; no firm D call. Germline V gives CDR1 SQVTM, CDR2 ANQGSEA. CDR3 length equals 12 residues. V dropped 3 bases and J dropped 5 bases, with 7 bases sitting between them. The CDR3 DNA is TGCAGCGTTGAGGGAGGGAATGAAAAACTGTTTTTT. The encoded protein is CSVEGGNEKLFF.

The chain recombines TRBV7-2 with TRBJ2-3, with D hard to call. The germline V gene encodes CDR1 SGHTA and CDR2 FQGNSA. V was trimmed by 1 base and J by 2 bases, leaving 7 bases between them. This CDR3 region has 14 residues. The CDR3 reads CASSLGQITDTQYF. CDR3 sequence (DNA): TGTGCCAGCAGCTTAGGGCAGATCACAGATACGCAGTATTTT.